Below are 24 T cell receptor beta chains sequenced from a single sample in a study of shared clonotypes between healthy human individuals. Only in-frame clones appear in the TCRdb table, and some are missing; sequencing was by immunoSEQ multiplex PCR. The data contain some 2,000,000 clones, almost 96% of them seen just once; the ten biggest clones take up less than 0.15%. Sequenced: naive CD4+ T cells sorted from blood. The subset was: CD45RA+ positively selected. Receptor source: a young man in good health.

The chain has TRBV7-2 and TRBJ1-2; D may be TRBD1 (5 bases). The CDR3 sequence is 14 residues long. With 5 bases removed from V and 0 bases from J, the gap between germline ends came to 10 bases. The V gene's germline CDR1 is SGHTA and CDR2 FQGNSA. The chain's CDR3 is CASSPLTANYGYTF. The CDR3 DNA reads as TGTGCCAGCAGCCCCCTGACAGCTAACTATGGCTACACCTTC.

This clone was counted a single time. This chain connects TRBV7-2 to TRBJ1-1; 8 nucleotides agree with TRBD1. Germline V gives CDR1 SGHTA, CDR2 FQGNSA. Germline trimming cut 2 bases from V and 5 bases from J; bases unmatched to any gene: 13. The CDR3 extends over 17 amino acids. CDR3 coding DNA: TGTGCCAGCAGCTTACGACAGGGGATTGTGTTAGGTACTGAAGCTTTCTTT. Encoded protein: CASSLRQGIVLGTEAFF.

This chain joins TRBV4-1 and TRBJ1-5, with 10 bases lining up with TRBD1. V dropped 4 bases and J dropped 5; count of bases not matched to a gene: 5. CDR1 is MGHRA and CDR2 is YSYEKL in the germline V gene. The CDR3 sequence is 15 residues long. This chain's CDR3 is CASSPGQGTDQPQHF. The CDR3 region has the DNA TGCGCCAGCAGCCCGGGACAGGGGACCGATCAGCCCCAGCATTTT.

This clone appeared a single time. The chain combines TRBV2 with TRBJ2-3, with 7 bases matching TRBD1. CDR3 length: 15 amino acids. Germline V gene sequence: CDR1 SNHLY, CDR2 FYNNEI. Trimming at V came to 5 bases and at J to 2 bases, leaving 7 bases not matched to a gene. CDR3 region: CASSLSGTDTDTQYF. Here the CDR3 DNA reads TGTGCCAGCAGTTTATCCGGGACAGACACAGATACGCAGTATTTT.

The chain uses TRBV20-1 and TRBJ1-2; D remains ambiguous. The CDR3 runs to 10 residues. In germline, CDR1 is DFQATT, CDR2 SNEGSKA (reference sequence). V lost 6 bases and J lost 7, with 9 bases in between. The CDR3 bases are TGCAGTGCCCGAGGGTCTGGCTACACCTTC. Amino acids: CSARGSGYTF.

This chain links TRBV19 with TRBJ1-5; tentatively, D is TRBD1 (6 bases). Germline assignment: CDR1 LNHDA and CDR2 SQIVND (reference sequence). The CDR3 sequence is 14 residues long. V was shortened by 3 bases and J by 8 bases, with 14 bases between the two germline ends. CDR3 nucleotides: TGTGCCAGTAGTATTGCAGGGACAAAGGAGCCCCAGCATTTT. It yields the protein CASSIAGTKEPQHF.

This rearrangement joins TRBV2 to TRBJ2-7; D gene unclear. Germline-derived CDR1 and CDR2 are SNHLY and FYNNEI. The CDR3 sequence is 10 residues long. The V end was cut by 7 bases, the J end by 2 bases, with 3 bases between. In DNA, the CDR3 is TGTGCCAGCATAGCCTACGAGCAGTACTTC. It specifies CASIAYEQYF.

The chain joins TRBV7-8 to TRBJ1-2, with D possibly TRBD1 on 6 matching bases. Germline-derived CDR1 and CDR2 are SGHVS and FQNEAQ. The length of the CDR3 is 13 residues. Between the trimmed V and J ends, which lost 6 bases and 4 bases, there was a span of 12 bases. CDR3 sequence reads: CASSFGQIYGYTF. The CDR3 nucleotides read TGTGCCAGCAGTTTCGGACAGATCTATGGCTACACCTTC.

The CDR3 region is CASSARLAGDTDTQYF. In nucleotides, the CDR3 is TGTGCCAGCAGTGCCCGACTAGCGGGGGACACAGATACGCAGTATTTT. This chain connects TRBV28 to TRBJ2-3; 12 bases fit TRBD2. Germline V gives CDR1 MDHEN, CDR2 SYDVKM. The CDR3 contains 16 residues. Losses at the gene ends were 5 bases for V and 2 bases for J; bases not matched to a gene: 5.

The chain combines TRBV7-6 with TRBJ2-3; possible D gene TRBD1, 6 bases. The V and J ends lost 5 bases and 0 bases respectively, with 9 bases between them. The germline gives CDR1 SGHVS, CDR2 FNYEAQ. The CDR3 is 14 amino acids. This chain's CDR3 is CASSTDRSTDTQYF. The CDR3, as DNA: TGTGCCAGCAGCACCGACAGGAGCACAGATACGCAGTATTTT.

V usage is TRBV5-6 and J usage is TRBJ2-7, with D tentatively TRBD1 or TRBD2 (5 bases each). Per the germline V gene, CDR1 is SGHDT and CDR2 is YYEEEE. Trimming removed 5 bases from V and 2 bases from J, with 20 bases in between. The CDR3 consists of 16 residues. This chain's CDR3 is CASSHFTGTPTYEQYF. The CDR3 nucleotides are TGTGCCAGCAGTCATTTTACCGGGACGCCCACCTACGAGCAGTACTTC.

J is TRBJ2-7 and V is TRBV10-1; D may be TRBD2 (6 bases). Trimming removed 4 bases from V and 6 bases from J, with 13 bases in between. The length of the CDR3 is 13 residues. Per the germline V gene, CDR1 is WNHNN and CDR2 is SYGVQD (reference sequence). The CDR3: CASSGLRGGEQYF. CDR3 DNA sequence: TGCGCCAGCAGTGGGTTAAGGGGAGGCGAGCAGTACTTC.

J is TRBJ2-7 and V is TRBV27; TRBD2 might be the D (5 bases). Germline V gene lookup returns CDR1 MNHEY and CDR2 SMNVEV (reference sequence). Trimming took 5 bases from V and 6 from J, leaving 20 bases between them. There are 15 residues in the CDR3. For the CDR3, the DNA is TGTGCCAGCAGTGCACTAGTTTTAAGCAGCAGCGAGCAGTACTTC. This encodes CASSALVLSSSEQYF.

The V gene is TRBV7-9, the J gene TRBJ2-3; a weak D match, TRBD1 (6 bases). The CDR3 sequence is 16 residues long. The V end lost 2 bases, the J end lost 3 bases, and 15 bases lay between the germline ends. CDR1 SEHNR and CDR2 FQNEAQ come from the germline V gene (reference sequence). The CDR3 loop is CASSLKQGTSTDTQYF. The CDR3 DNA is TGTGCCAGCAGCTTAAAACAGGGCACCTCTACAGATACGCAGTATTTT.

With respect to this clone: Other DNA sequences in the same sample also yield this CDR3. This chain joins TRBV11-3 and TRBJ2-2; 7 positions match TRBD1. CDR3 length equals 15 residues. Germline V lookup: CDR1 SGHNT, CDR2 YENEEA. J was trimmed by 2 bases and V by 1 base; bases with no gene match: 1. The CDR3, as DNA: TGTGCCAGCAGCTTAGGACAGGGAAACACCGGGGAGCTGTTTTTT. Translation: CASSLGQGNTGELFF.

This clone was counted a single time. This rearrangement joins TRBV30 to TRBJ1-2; 10 bases line up with TRBD1. V lost 7 bases and J lost 9; bases outside the gene matches: 11. CDR1 GTSNPN and CDR2 SVGIG come from the germline V gene (reference sequence). The CDR3 has 13 amino acids. DNA for the CDR3: TGTGCCTTTCTTCCGGGACAGGGGAGTCGCTACACCTTC. It codes for CAFLPGQGSRYTF.

This chain joins TRBV5-6 and TRBJ1-5; D is possibly TRBD1 (6 bases). Trimming stripped 4 bases from V and 0 bases from J, with 14 bases between. This CDR3 comprises 16 residues. The germline gives CDR1 SGHDT, CDR2 YYEEEE. The CDR3 region is CASSPHQGYSNQPQHF. CDR3 DNA: TGTGCCAGCAGCCCCCACCAGGGGTATAGCAATCAGCCCCAGCATTTT.

V usage is TRBV14 and J usage is TRBJ1-4; D gene uncertain. Germline V gives CDR1 SGHDN, CDR2 FVKESK. CDR3 length: 13 residues. V was clipped by 4 bases and J by 7 bases, with 10 bases between them. The CDR3 DNA sequence: TGTGCCAGCAGCCTCGGGCCTGGTGAAAAACTGTTTTTT. Protein sequence: CASSLGPGEKLFF.

V usage is TRBV5-8 and J usage is TRBJ2-7; 8 bases fit TRBD2. CDR3 size: 17 residues. The V segment lost 0 bases and the J segment 0 bases; nucleotides outside the gene matches: 8. The germline V gene has CDR1 SGHTS and CDR2 YDEGEE. The CDR3 DNA is TGTGCCAGCAGCTTGGCGAGGATACTAGCGGACTCCTACGAGCAGTACTTC. Amino acid sequence: CASSLARILADSYEQYF.

As regards this clone: The same CDR3 arises from other DNA sequences in this sample as well. V gene TRBV7-2 combines with J gene TRBJ2-7; no clear D. CDR3 length: 14 residues. CDR1 and CDR2 (germline): SGHTA, FQGNSA. Deletions cut 5 bases from V and 0 bases from J, with 11 bases between. CDR3 nucleotides: TGTGCCAGCAGCCCTGACCGAAGCTCCTACGAGCAGTACTTC. Protein product: CASSPDRSSYEQYF.

The chain employs TRBV5-1 and TRBJ2-7, with 12 bases that match TRBD2. Losses at the gene ends were 0 bases for V and 7 bases for J; bases not matched to a gene: 8. This CDR3 region has 16 residues. The germline V gene encodes CDR1 SGHRS and CDR2 YFSETQ. The CDR3 coding sequence is TGCGCCAGCAGCTTGGCCCCGACTAGCGGGAGTGGGGAGCAGTACTTC. Encoded protein: CASSLAPTSGSGEQYF.

This chain joins TRBV6-5 and TRBJ2-6; no firm D call. The CDR3 covers 14 residues. V shed 6 bases and J shed 0 bases, with 6 bases lying between them. Germline CDR1 is MNHEY and CDR2 is SVGAGI. In DNA, the CDR3 is TGTGCCAGCAGCACAGCCTCTGGGGCCAACGTCCTGACTTTC. Amino acids: CASSTASGANVLTF.

The J gene is TRBJ2-5, the V gene TRBV6-1; 7 positions agree with TRBD2. The CDR3 loop spans 14 amino acids. Looked up from germline, CDR1 is MNHNS and CDR2 is SASEGT. The V gene end was trimmed by 1 base and the J gene end by 6 bases; junction bases not matched to a gene: 5. CDR3 in DNA: TGTGCCAGCAGTGAAGGGGGAGGGGCCAAGACCCAGTACTTC. Translating it yields CASSEGGGAKTQYF.

The V and J genes are TRBV7-8 and TRBJ1-2, with D maybe TRBD1 (6 bases). Germline CDR1 and CDR2: SGHVS and FQNEAQ. The CDR3 runs 13 residues. V was shortened by 0 bases and J by 8 bases, with 10 bases between the two germline ends. CDR3 region: CASSLAQGRGYTF. The CDR3 DNA sequence: TGTGCCAGCAGCTTAGCCCAGGGGAGAGGCTACACCTTC.